This TCR beta chain was documented in a study of shared clonotypes between healthy human individuals. Generated by immunoSEQ multiplex PCR, the TCRdb table keeps only in-frame clones and is missing some. The repertoire has nearly 2 million clones, about 95% of them found once; the top ten carry 0.9% to 1.5%. Naive CD8 cells lacked CD45RO and underwent positive selection for CCR7, leaving out terminally differentiated effector memory CD45RA+ cells. About this clone itself: Antigen unknown.

Germline V CDR1 and CDR2: MNHEY, SVGAGI. CDR3 length: 12 amino acids. V shed 6 bases and J shed 10 bases, with 14 bases lying between them. Points from the study as a whole: An anticipated effect of sequencing depth on clonotype sharing among donors was recognized. Compared with clonotypes that all four donors shared, non-shared clonotypes had lower generation probabilities. In a few donors, around 4.5% of naive CD4 clonotypes appeared in common.

Sequencing was performed on naive CD8+ T cells sorted from blood. The chain recombines TRBV6-5 with TRBJ2-3; no clear D. The TCR comes from a man aged 18 to 29 in good health. As DNA, the CDR3 is TGTGCCAGCAGCCCCCTGCGAGGAGCGCAGTATTTT. It specifies CASSPLRGAQYF.